This T cell receptor (beta chain) was sequenced in a study of cytomegalovirus exposure and HLA in healthy donors. The junction had 2 bases not matched to a gene; V was cut back by 2 bases and J by 5 bases. The CDR3 length is 14 residues. CDR1 and CDR2 (germline): MNHEY, SVGAGI. Amplification used 60 Vbeta primers and 13 Jbeta primers. Sequenced by immunoSEQ multiplex PCR; TCRdb stores in-frame clones only, minus some. This table holds 210,000 or so clones, under 80% found once. Sequences were obtained from PBMCs. This TCR derives from a girl aged 2 to 10 in good health and CMV-seronegative. This sequence joins TRBV6-5 and TRBJ1-2; 10 bases are shared with TRBD1. CDR3 in DNA: TGTGCCAGCAGTTACCGGGACAGGGGTTATGGCTACACCTTC. It is translated as CASSYRDRGYGYTF.